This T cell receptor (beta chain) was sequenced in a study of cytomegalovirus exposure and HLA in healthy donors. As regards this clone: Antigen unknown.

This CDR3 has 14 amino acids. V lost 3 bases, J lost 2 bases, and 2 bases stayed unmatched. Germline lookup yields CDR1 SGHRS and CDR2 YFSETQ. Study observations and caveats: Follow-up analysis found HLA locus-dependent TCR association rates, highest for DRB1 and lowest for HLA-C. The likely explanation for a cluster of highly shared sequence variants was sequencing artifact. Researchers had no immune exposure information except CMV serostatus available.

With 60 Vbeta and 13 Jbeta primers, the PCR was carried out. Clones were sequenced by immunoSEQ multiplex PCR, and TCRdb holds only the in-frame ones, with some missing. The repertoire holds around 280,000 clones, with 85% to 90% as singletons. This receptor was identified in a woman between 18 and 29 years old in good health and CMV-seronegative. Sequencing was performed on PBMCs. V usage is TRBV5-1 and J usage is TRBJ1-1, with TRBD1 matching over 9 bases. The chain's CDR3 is CASSWDRVNTEAFF. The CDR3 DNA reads TGCGCCAGCAGCTGGGACAGGGTTAACACTGAAGCTTTCTTT.